What follows are 9 T cell receptor beta chains derived from one specimen sequenced in a study of blood T cell repertoires in COVID-19. Using immunoSEQ multiplex PCR, the repertoire was profiled, and TCRdb retains in-frame clones only, with some absent. The data show 120,000 to 150,000 clones, approximately 90% seen once. Sequenced input: peripheral blood. Source of these receptors: a woman in her 50s with acute or convalescent COVID-19.

The chain is built from TRBV10-3 and TRBJ1-2; 7 positions agree with TRBD1. CDR1 and CDR2 from the germline V gene are ENHRY and SYGVKD. This CDR3 contains 13 residues. Unmatched junction bases numbered 4, after V lost 7 bases and J lost 2 bases. CDR3: CAITGTENYGYTF. CDR3 nucleotides: TGTGCCATCACGGGGACAGAAAACTATGGCTACACCTTC.

The V call is TRBV18, the J call TRBJ1-3, with TRBD1 matching over 8 bases. Trimming took 2 bases from V and 4 from J; bases not matched to a gene: 7. The germline gives CDR1 KGHSH, CDR2 LQKENI. CDR3 length: 16 amino acids. This chain's CDR3 is CASSPSTGVVGNTIYF. Written as DNA, the CDR3 is TGTGCCAGCTCACCATCGACAGGGGTGGTAGGAAACACCATATATTTT.

The chain uses TRBV9 and TRBJ2-3, with TRBD2 matching 11 bases. There are 18 residues in the CDR3. The V gene end was trimmed by 3 bases and the J gene end by 5 bases; junction bases not matched to a gene: 14. Germline CDR1 and CDR2: SGDLS and YYNGEE. Here the CDR3 reads CASSAEPGVAGGRDTQYF. As DNA, the CDR3 is TGTGCCAGCAGCGCAGAACCCGGGGTAGCGGGGGGGCGAGATACGCAGTATTTT.

V is TRBV7-3 and J is TRBJ1-3; 10 bases map to TRBD1. Germline assignment: CDR1 SGHTA and CDR2 FQGTGA. CDR3 size: 15 residues. The J segment lost 4 bases and the V segment lost 5 bases, leaving 5 bases of the junction unmatched. The CDR3 loop reads CASSKDRGLGNTIYF. In DNA, the CDR3 is TGTGCCAGCAGCAAAGACAGGGGGCTAGGAAACACCATATATTTT.

This chain connects TRBV6-5 to TRBJ2-3; 7 bases map to TRBD2. The CDR3 spans 13 residues. Germline CDR1 and CDR2: MNHEY and SVGAGI. After removal of 6 bases from V and 2 bases from J, the junction contained 2 bases not matched to a gene. Here the CDR3 reads CASRRGTTDTQYF. CDR3 nucleotides: TGTGCCAGCAGGCGGGGGACCACAGATACGCAGTATTTT.

The chain has TRBV24-1 and TRBJ2-5; 8 bases are shared with TRBD2. Unmatched junction bases numbered 4, after V lost 6 bases and J lost 5 bases. Germline values: CDR1 KGHDR, CDR2 SFDVKD. This CDR3 comprises 13 residues. Here the CDR3 DNA reads TGTGCCACCAGTACTAGCGGCGGTGAGACCCAGTACTTC. Translated, it gives CATSTSGGETQYF.

This clone was observed once. J is TRBJ1-1 and V is TRBV5-1; 10 nucleotides match TRBD1. The J segment lost 1 base and the V segment lost 4 bases, leaving 7 bases of the junction unmatched. The CDR3 consists of 16 residues. CDR1 SGHRS and CDR2 YFSETQ come from the germline V gene. The CDR3 here is CASSATGGLGNTEAFF. The CDR3 nucleotides are TGCGCCAGCAGCGCGACAGGGGGCCTCGGGAACACTGAAGCTTTCTTT.

This clone has only one observation. This chain uses TRBV2 with TRBJ2-2; D remains ambiguous. Germline CDR1 reads SNHLY; CDR2 reads FYNNEI. Deletions cut 7 bases from V and 3 bases from J, with 9 bases between. CDR3 length: 13 residues. This CDR3 reads CASIKTDTGELFF. CDR3 DNA sequence: TGTGCCAGCATTAAGACTGACACCGGGGAGCTGTTTTTT. Variable domain in full (rest from reference TRBV2 and TRBJ2-2): EPEVTQTPSHQVTQMGQEVILRCVPISNHLYFYWYRQILGQKVEFLVSFYNNEISEKSEIFDDQFSVERPDGSNFTLKIRSTKLEDSAMYFCASIKTDTGELFFGEGSRLTVL.

This clone was observed once. The rearrangement uses TRBV19 and TRBJ1-5, with 8 bases identical to TRBD1. Germline assignment: CDR1 LNHDA and CDR2 SQIVND (reference sequence). The CDR3 is made up of 15 amino acids. J lost 4 bases, V lost 5 bases, and 7 bases had no gene match. The CDR3 DNA sequence: TGTGCCAGTAGTGACGACAGGGGCGCTAATCAGCCCCAGCATTTT. The encoded protein is CASSDDRGANQPQHF. Full variable domain (rest looked up from reference TRBV19 and TRBJ1-5): DGGITQSPKYLFRKEGQNVTLSCEQNLNHDAMYWYRQDPGQGLRLIYYSQIVNDFQKGDIAEGYSVSREKKESFPLTVTSAQKNPTAFYLCASSDDRGANQPQHFGDGTRLSIL.